The clone carrying this TCR beta chain was seen a single time. This specimen belongs to a study of blood T cell repertoires in COVID-19. About the research overall: Researchers got acute and convalescent COVID-19 samples from the United States, Italy and Spain. T cells, B-cell-depleted T cells, or PBMCs provided the cDNA or gDNA that served as material.

Original handling: Estimated nucleated cell counts came from reference gene primer amplification. Sequencing was performed with immunoSEQ multiplex PCR; in TCRdb, only in-frame clones are kept and a portion is missing. V, J and clone size reflect that table, while D and trimming were determined from the DNA. The sample lists 250,000 or so clones, approximately 89% seen once, with around 4.6% in the top ten. The CDR3 spans 15 residues. Trimming cost V 0 bases and J 3 bases, with 10 bases left between them. Per the germline V gene, CDR1 is SGDLS and CDR2 is YYNGEE. The TCR sequence derives from a middle-aged woman who had recovered from COVID-19. Material: peripheral blood. This rearrangement joins TRBV9 to TRBJ2-1, with a possible D match to TRBD2 (7 bases). The chain's CDR3 is CASSVGGGDYNEQFF. The CDR3 coding sequence is TGTGCCAGCAGCGTAGGAGGGGGGGACTACAATGAGCAGTTCTTC.